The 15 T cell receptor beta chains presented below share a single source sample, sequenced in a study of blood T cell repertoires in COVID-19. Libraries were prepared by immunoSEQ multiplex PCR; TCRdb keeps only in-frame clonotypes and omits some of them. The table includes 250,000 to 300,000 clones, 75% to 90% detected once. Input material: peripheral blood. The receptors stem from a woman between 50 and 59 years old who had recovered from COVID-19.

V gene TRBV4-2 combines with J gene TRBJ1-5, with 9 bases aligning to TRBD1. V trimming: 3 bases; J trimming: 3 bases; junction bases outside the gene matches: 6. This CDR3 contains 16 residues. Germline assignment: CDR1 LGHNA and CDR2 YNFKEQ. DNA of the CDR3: TGTGCCAGCAGCCACTCGGGACAGGGAATCAATCAGCCCCAGCATTTT. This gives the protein CASSHSGQGINQPQHF.

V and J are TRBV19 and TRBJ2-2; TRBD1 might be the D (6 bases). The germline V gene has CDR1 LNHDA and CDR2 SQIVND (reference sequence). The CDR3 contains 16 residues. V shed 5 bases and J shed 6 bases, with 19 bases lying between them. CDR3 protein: CASSSPRDMAAGELFF. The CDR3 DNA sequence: TGTGCCAGTAGTTCACCGAGGGACATGGCCGCCGGGGAGCTGTTTTTT.

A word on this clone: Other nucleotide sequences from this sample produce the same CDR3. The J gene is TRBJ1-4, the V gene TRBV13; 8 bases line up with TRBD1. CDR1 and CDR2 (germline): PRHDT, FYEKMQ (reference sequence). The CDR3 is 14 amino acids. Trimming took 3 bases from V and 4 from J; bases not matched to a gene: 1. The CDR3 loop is CASSFGQGNEKLFF. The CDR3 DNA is TGTGCCAGCAGCTTCGGACAGGGTAATGAAAAACTGTTTTTT.

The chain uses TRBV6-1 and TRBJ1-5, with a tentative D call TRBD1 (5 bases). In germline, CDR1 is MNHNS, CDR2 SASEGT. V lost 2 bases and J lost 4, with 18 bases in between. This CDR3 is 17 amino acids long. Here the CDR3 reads CASSELLGRLGNQPQHF. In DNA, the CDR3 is TGTGCCAGCAGTGAATTACTGGGGCGCTTGGGGAATCAGCCCCAGCATTTT.

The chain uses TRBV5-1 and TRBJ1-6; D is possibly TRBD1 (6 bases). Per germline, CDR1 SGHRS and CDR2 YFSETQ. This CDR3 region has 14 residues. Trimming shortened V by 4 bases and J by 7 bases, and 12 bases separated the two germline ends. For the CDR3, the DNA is TGCGCCAGCAGCATGACCCAGGGGAATTCACCCCTCCACTTT. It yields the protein CASSMTQGNSPLHF.

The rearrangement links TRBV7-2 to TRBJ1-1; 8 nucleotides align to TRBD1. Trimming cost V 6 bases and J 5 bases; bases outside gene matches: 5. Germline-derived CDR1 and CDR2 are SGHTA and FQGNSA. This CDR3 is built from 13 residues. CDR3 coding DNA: TGTGCCAGCAGTGGACAGGGAAGGACTGAAGCTTTCTTT. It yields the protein CASSGQGRTEAFF.

The CDR3 region has the DNA TGTGCCTGGAGTGACACCGGGACAGGGGCCGCCTATGGCTACACCTTC. As protein: CAWSDTGTGAAYGYTF. The chain carries TRBV30 and TRBJ1-2, with 10 nucleotides matching TRBD1. CDR1 GTSNPN and CDR2 SVGIG come from the germline V gene (reference sequence). V dropped 1 base and J dropped 4; count of bases not matched to a gene: 9. CDR3 length: 16 residues.

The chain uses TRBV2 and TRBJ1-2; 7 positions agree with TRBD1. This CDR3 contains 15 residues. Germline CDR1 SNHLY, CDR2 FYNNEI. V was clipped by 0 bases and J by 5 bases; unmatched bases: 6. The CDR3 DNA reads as TGTGCCAGCAGTGAAGCGCGGGGCAGGGGGTATGGCTACACCTTC. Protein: CASSEARGRGYGYTF.

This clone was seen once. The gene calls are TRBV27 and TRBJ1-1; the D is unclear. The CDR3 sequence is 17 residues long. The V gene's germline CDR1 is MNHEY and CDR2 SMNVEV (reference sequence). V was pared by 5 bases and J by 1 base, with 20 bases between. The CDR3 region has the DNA TGTGCCAGCAGTACGCAATATCCGACACACCGGAACACTGAAGCTTTCTTT. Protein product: CASSTQYPTHRNTEAFF.

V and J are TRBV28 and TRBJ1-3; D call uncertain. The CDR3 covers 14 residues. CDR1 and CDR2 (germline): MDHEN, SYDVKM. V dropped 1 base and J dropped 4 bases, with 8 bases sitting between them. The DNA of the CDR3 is TGTGCCAGCAGTTTATACCACAGCGGAAACACCATATATTTT. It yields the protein CASSLYHSGNTIYF.

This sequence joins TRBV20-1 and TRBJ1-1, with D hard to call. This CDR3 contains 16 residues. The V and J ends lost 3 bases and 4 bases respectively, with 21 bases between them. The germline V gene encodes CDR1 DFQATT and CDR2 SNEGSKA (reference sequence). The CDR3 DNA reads TGCAGTGCTAGTGATCCTGGCTCCCTGGGGAGCACTGAAGCTTTCTTT. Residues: CSASDPGSLGSTEAFF.

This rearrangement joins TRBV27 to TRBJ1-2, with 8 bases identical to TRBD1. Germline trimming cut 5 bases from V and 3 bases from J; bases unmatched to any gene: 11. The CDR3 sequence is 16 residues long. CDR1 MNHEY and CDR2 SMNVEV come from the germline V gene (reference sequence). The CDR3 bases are TGTGCCAGCAGTCCAACCCCCTCGGACAGGGACTATGGCTACACCTTC. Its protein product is CASSPTPSDRDYGYTF.

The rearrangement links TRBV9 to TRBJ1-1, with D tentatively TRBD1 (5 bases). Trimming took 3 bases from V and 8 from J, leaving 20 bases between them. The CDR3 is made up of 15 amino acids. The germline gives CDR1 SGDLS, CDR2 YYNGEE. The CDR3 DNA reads TGTGCCAGCAGCGCAGGACGGGGCGGGAGCTCAGAAGCTTTCTTT. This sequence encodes CASSAGRGGSSEAFF.

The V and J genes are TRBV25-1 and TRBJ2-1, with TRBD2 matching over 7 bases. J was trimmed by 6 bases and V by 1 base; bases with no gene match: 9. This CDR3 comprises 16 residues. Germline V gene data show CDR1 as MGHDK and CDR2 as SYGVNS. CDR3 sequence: CASSEWGGSGSNEQFF. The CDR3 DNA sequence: TGTGCCAGCAGTGAATGGGGCGGGAGCGGAAGCAATGAGCAGTTCTTC. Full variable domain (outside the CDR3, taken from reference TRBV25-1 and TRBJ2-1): EADIYQTPRYLVIGTGKKITLECSQTMGHDKMYWYQQDPGMELHLIHYSYGVNSTEKGDLSSESTVSRIRTEHFPLTLESARPSHTSQYLCASSEWGGSGSNEQFFGPGTRLTVL.

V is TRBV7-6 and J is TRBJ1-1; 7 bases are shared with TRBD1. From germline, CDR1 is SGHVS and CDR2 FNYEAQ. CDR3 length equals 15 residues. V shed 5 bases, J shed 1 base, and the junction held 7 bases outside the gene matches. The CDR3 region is CASSPPTGWNTEAFF. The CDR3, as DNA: TGTGCCAGCAGCCCCCCGACAGGGTGGAACACTGAAGCTTTCTTT. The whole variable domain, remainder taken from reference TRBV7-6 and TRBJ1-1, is GAGVSQSPRYKVTKRGQDVALRCDPISGHVSLYWYRQALGQGPEFLTYFNYEAQQDKSGLPNDRFSAERPEGSISTLTIQRTEQRDSAMYRCASSPPTGWNTEAFFGQGTRLTVV.